The TCR beta chain described here comes from a study of blood T cell repertoires in COVID-19. About the study: Material from acute and convalescent COVID-19 was sourced from the United States, Italy and Spain. The cDNA or gDNA used as material had been derived from T cells, B-cell-depleted T cells, or PBMCs.

In the study's own analysis: The assay estimated nucleated cells by amplifying reference gene primers. Using immunoSEQ multiplex PCR, the repertoire was profiled, and TCRdb retains in-frame clones only, with some absent. V and J calls and clone size are given by that table; D and trimming were obtained from the DNA. The table has under 250,000 clones, around 80% seen once; the top ten hold about 8.9%. The trim removed 2 bases at V and 2 bases at J, leaving 3 bases unmatched. Germline V CDR1 and CDR2: SGDLS, YYNGEE. CDR3 size: 15 residues. The V call is TRBV9, the J call TRBJ1-2, with 10 nucleotides matching TRBD1. Sequencing was done on a sample of peripheral blood. The source of this sequence is a man aged 50 to 59 with active or convalescent COVID-19. The CDR3: CASSVGQGINYGYTF. The CDR3 DNA sequence: TGTGCCAGCAGCGTGGGACAGGGGATAAACTATGGCTACACCTTC.